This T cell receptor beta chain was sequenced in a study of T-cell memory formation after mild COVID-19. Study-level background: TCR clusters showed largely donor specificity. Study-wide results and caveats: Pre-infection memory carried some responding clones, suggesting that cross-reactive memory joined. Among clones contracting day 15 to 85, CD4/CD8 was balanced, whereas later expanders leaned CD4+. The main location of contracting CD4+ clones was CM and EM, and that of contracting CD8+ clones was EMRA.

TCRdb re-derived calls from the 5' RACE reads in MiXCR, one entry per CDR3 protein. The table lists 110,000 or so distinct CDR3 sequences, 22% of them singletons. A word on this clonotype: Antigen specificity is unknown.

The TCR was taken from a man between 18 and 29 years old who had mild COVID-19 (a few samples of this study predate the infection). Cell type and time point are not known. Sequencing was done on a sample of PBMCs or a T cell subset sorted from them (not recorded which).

The CDR3 DNA follows: TGTGCCAGCAGTTATGTAGGCAGTGGCTACACCTTC. Translation: CASSYVGSGYTF. This rearrangement joins TRBV6-2 or TRBV6-3 to TRBJ1-2; D gene uncertain. V lost 3 bases to trimming and J lost 7 bases, with 9 bases between them. Germline lookup yields CDR1 MNHEY and CDR2 SVGEGT. The CDR3 length is 12 residues.